This T cell receptor beta chain was recovered during a study of T-cell reconstitution after alpha-beta-depleted transplantation in children. The sample holds a few counts of this clonotype. Using unique molecular identifiers, the investigators prepared the TCRbeta library. Each CDR3 protein is one row after TCRdb ran MiXCR on the PCR reads. Of about 360,000 distinct CDR3 sequences in the sample, roughly 15% are singletons; the top ten hold 3.5% to 4.5%. Trimming took 3 bases from V and 5 from J; bases not matched to a gene: 2. The CDR3 has 14 residues. Germline CDR1 reads SGHRS; CDR2 reads YFSETQ. The material was PBMCs, obtained from the stem cell graft. The TCR originated in a human donor who donated a stem cell graft to a child with Fanconi anemia. The rearrangement joins TRBV5-1 to TRBJ2-3; TRBD1 matches 11 bases. Here the CDR3 DNA reads TGCGCCAGCAGCTCGGGGACAGGGGGAGATACGCAGTATTTT. This sequence encodes CASSSGTGGDTQYF.